These 16 T cell receptor beta chains originate from one sample sequenced in a study of T cells after yellow fever vaccination. MiXCR, applied by TCRdb to the 5' RACE reads, yields one record per CDR3 protein. The table has approximately 150,000 distinct CDR3 sequences, 6.5% to 8.5% seen once; the top ten hold 0.55% to 0.9%. The sample was CD4+ T cells sorted from PBMCs, taken 5 days after the yellow fever booster vaccination. Source of these receptors: a man between 25 and 39 years old who received the YFV17D yellow fever vaccine.

This clonotype was recorded many times. The V call is TRBV7-9, the J call TRBJ2-3; no definite D call. The V gene lost 4 bases and the J gene lost 5 bases, with 16 bases spanning the gap. The CDR3 loop spans 15 amino acids. Germline V lookup: CDR1 SEHNR, CDR2 FQNEAQ (reference sequence). The CDR3, as DNA: TGTGCCAGCAGCTCCCGGGCGTTCTTGCGAGATACGCAGTATTTT. Protein product: CASSSRAFLRDTQYF. Full variable domain (remainder filled in from reference TRBV7-9 and TRBJ2-3): DTGVSQNPRHKITKRGQNVTFRCDPISEHNRLYWYRQTLGQGPEFLTYFQNEAQLEKSRLLSDRFSAERPKGSFSTLEIQRTEQGDSAMYLCASSSRAFLRDTQYFGPGTRLTVL.

This clonotype was counted many times. V and J are TRBV7-8 and TRBJ2-7; D is ambiguous. Trimming shortened V by 5 bases and J by 7 bases, and 15 bases separated the two germline ends. Germline V gene sequence: CDR1 SGHVS, CDR2 FQNEAQ. The CDR3 is 13 amino acids. CDR3 loop: CASSQQNFGEQYF. The CDR3 nucleotides are TGTGCCAGCAGCCAACAGAATTTTGGAGAGCAGTACTTC.

This clonotype came up many times. The CDR3 region has the DNA TGTGCCAGCAGTCTTGAGGGCCCAGGCACTGAAGCTTTCTTT. Protein product: CASSLEGPGTEAFF. The J gene is TRBJ1-1, the V gene TRBV5-6; unclear D gene. The germline CDR1 and CDR2 sequences are SGHDT and YYEEEE. Trimming took off 5 bases at V and 4 bases at J, with 15 bases between the two ends. The CDR3 has 14 residues.

This clonotype was detected ten times or more. The chain employs TRBV11-2 and TRBJ1-3; unclear D gene. Trimming removed 0 bases at V and 1 base at J, with 10 bases between. CDR1 SGHAT and CDR2 FQNNGV come from the germline V gene. The CDR3 is 16 residues long. CDR3 in amino acids: CASSLDLSSSGNTIYF. DNA for the CDR3: TGTGCCAGCAGCTTAGATCTCAGTTCTTCTGGAAACACCATATATTTT.

V usage is TRBV6-6 and J usage is TRBJ2-7, with 11 bases fitting TRBD1. CDR3 length equals 18 residues. CDR1 is MNHNY, CDR2 SVGAGI, per germline (reference sequence). V was clipped by 2 bases and J by 3 bases; unmatched bases: 12. The CDR3 protein is CASSYDRTGGGRSYEQYF. For the CDR3, the DNA is TGTGCCAGCAGTTACGATAGGACAGGGGGCGGACGGAGCTACGAGCAGTACTTC.

There are many counts of this clonotype. This chain joins TRBV28 and TRBJ1-5; D is possibly TRBD1 (6 bases). V gave up 5 bases and J gave up 6 bases, with 8 bases separating them. The CDR3 runs 12 residues. The germline V gene has CDR1 MDHEN and CDR2 SYDVKM. This CDR3 reads CASSNRAQPQHF. The CDR3 bases are TGTGCCAGCAGTAACAGGGCTCAGCCCCAGCATTTT. Full variable domain (outside the CDR3, taken from reference TRBV28 and TRBJ1-5): DVKVTQSSRYLVKRTGEKVFLECVQDMDHENMFWYRQDPGLGLRLIYFSYDVKMKEKGDIPEGYSVSREKKERFSLILESASTNQTSMYLCASSNRAQPQHFGDGTRLSIL.

This clonotype was recorded a few times. The chain uses TRBV5-1 and TRBJ1-5, with D unresolved. V was trimmed by 5 bases and J by 5 bases, leaving 14 bases between them. The CDR3 sequence is 14 residues long. Per germline, CDR1 SGHRS and CDR2 YFSETQ. The CDR3 loop reads CASSIDGQDQPQHF. The CDR3 bases are TGCGCCAGCAGTATTGACGGTCAAGATCAGCCCCAGCATTTT.

This clonotype was seen many times. This chain uses TRBV18 with TRBJ2-1; D possibly matches TRBD1 or TRBD2 (5 bases each). CDR3 length: 17 residues. V dropped 1 base and J dropped 5 bases, with 18 bases sitting between them. Germline V gene sequence: CDR1 KGHSH, CDR2 LQKENI. CDR3 sequence: CASSPLIARDVNNEQFF. In nucleotides, the CDR3 is TGTGCCAGCTCACCACTAATTGCCCGGGACGTAAACAATGAGCAGTTCTTC.

This clonotype has at least ten counts. CDR3 region: CASSPRWGTAFF. CDR3 DNA: TGTGCCAGTAGCCCCCGGTGGGGCACGGCTTTCTTT. This rearrangement joins TRBV19 to TRBJ1-1; TRBD1 is a possible D gene (5 bases). V was shortened by 6 bases and J by 11 bases, with 16 bases between the two germline ends. The CDR3 has 12 residues. The germline gives CDR1 LNHDA, CDR2 SQIVND (reference sequence). Complete variable domain (other parts from reference TRBV19 and TRBJ1-1): DGGITQSPKYLFRKEGQNVTLSCEQNLNHDAMYWYRQDPGQGLRLIYYSQIVNDFQKGDIAEGYSVSREKKESFPLTVTSAQKNPTAFYLCASSPRWGTAFFGQGTRLTVV.

At least ten counts were recorded for this clonotype. The chain joins TRBV3-1 to TRBJ2-1; a possible D gene is TRBD2 (5 bases). CDR3 length equals 17 residues. Germline lookup yields CDR1 LGHDT and CDR2 YNNKEL (reference sequence). The V end was cut by 1 base, the J end by 1 base, with 14 bases between. The CDR3 DNA reads as TGTGCCAGCAGCCAAGCGGAAACTAGAATATCCTACAATGAGCAGTTCTTC. As protein: CASSQAETRISYNEQFF.

This clonotype was seen many times. This sequence joins TRBV20-1 and TRBJ2-7; 8 bases map to TRBD1. The CDR3 has 13 amino acids. In germline, CDR1 is DFQATT, CDR2 SNEGSKA (reference sequence). The CDR3 region has the DNA TGCAGCGGAAGGACAGGGCGCTCCTACGAGCAGTACTTC. It specifies CSGRTGRSYEQYF.

This clonotype has at least ten counts. The chain carries TRBV10-3 and TRBJ2-1; D remains ambiguous. The V and J ends lost 4 bases and 6 bases respectively, with 4 bases between them. The CDR3 length is 11 residues. The germline V gene has CDR1 ENHRY and CDR2 SYGVKD. CDR3 DNA: TGTGCCATCAGTGCGAGCAATGAGCAGTTCTTC. The encoded protein is CAISASNEQFF.

This clonotype occurred many times. The CDR3 bases are TGCAGTGCTAGAGCACAAACCCAAGAGACCCAGTACTTC. Protein sequence: CSARAQTQETQYF. This chain joins TRBV20-1 and TRBJ2-5, with unresolved D. Per the germline V gene, CDR1 is DFQATT and CDR2 is SNEGSKA (reference sequence). This CDR3 has 13 residues. V was shortened by 1 base and J by 1 base, with 7 bases between the two germline ends.

This clonotype was recorded a few times. The rearrangement links TRBV6-2 or TRBV6-3 to TRBJ2-7; TRBD2 aligns across 11 bases. Losses at the gene ends were 6 bases for V and 7 bases for J; bases not matched to a gene: 8. The germline gives CDR1 MNHEY, CDR2 SVGEGT. The CDR3 is 14 amino acids. CDR3 in amino acids: CASSVLAGAGEQYF. The CDR3 DNA reads TGTGCCAGCAGCGTACTAGCGGGAGCAGGTGAGCAGTACTTC.

This clonotype occurred many times. This chain joins TRBV25-1 and TRBJ1-2; D unresolved. V shed 0 bases and J shed 5 bases, with 10 bases lying between them. Germline CDR1 MGHDK, CDR2 SYGVNS. The CDR3 runs 14 residues. The CDR3 DNA sequence: TGTGCCAGCAGTGAATACACAACAGCTTATGGCTACACCTTC. Amino acids: CASSEYTTAYGYTF.

This clonotype was observed many times. Here the CDR3 DNA reads TGCAGTGCTAGAGGCCTCAGTAACTATGGCTACACCTTC. Residues: CSARGLSNYGYTF. This chain links TRBV20-1 with TRBJ1-2, with D uncertain. V gave up 1 base and J gave up 1 base, with 7 bases separating them. This CDR3 has 13 residues. Germline V gene lookup returns CDR1 DFQATT and CDR2 SNEGSKA (reference sequence).